The 14 T cell receptor beta chains given below trace back to one sample, sequenced in a study of blood T cell repertoires in COVID-19. Generated by immunoSEQ multiplex PCR, the TCRdb table keeps only in-frame clones and is missing some. Here the sample spans about 190,000 clones, around nine tenths being singletons. The sample was peripheral blood. The receptor source for this set is a human donor in a cohort sampled during active COVID-19.

The genes are TRBV30 and TRBJ1-4; 8 bases fit TRBD1. J lost 6 bases, V lost 7 bases, and 10 bases had no gene match. Germline CDR1 is GTSNPN and CDR2 is SVGIG (reference sequence). The CDR3 totals 14 residues. Written as DNA, the CDR3 is TGTGCCTCCTCAAAACCGGGACAGGATGAAAAACTGTTTTTT. Translation gives CASSKPGQDEKLFF.

This chain connects TRBV27 to TRBJ2-1; the D gene is possibly TRBD1 (5 bases). V was shortened by 3 bases and J by 6 bases, with 15 bases between the two germline ends. This CDR3 spans 15 amino acids. The germline CDR1 and CDR2 sequences are MNHEY and SMNVEV (reference sequence). CDR3 in amino acids: CASSLSTGVRNEQFF. The CDR3 coding sequence is TGTGCCAGCAGTTTGTCTACAGGAGTACGCAATGAGCAGTTCTTC.

This chain uses TRBV27 with TRBJ1-4; TRBD1 matches at 10 bases. The CDR3 length is 13 residues. With 5 bases clipped from V and 12 bases from J, the junction kept 6 bases outside the gene matches. Per the germline V gene, CDR1 is MNHEY and CDR2 is SMNVEV (reference sequence). The CDR3 DNA follows: TGTGCCAGCAGTCTCCGGGACAGGGGAGAACTGTTTTTT. Its translation is CASSLRDRGELFF.

This rearrangement joins TRBV4-2 to TRBJ2-1, with 9 bases that match TRBD2. In germline, CDR1 is LGHNA, CDR2 YNFKEQ. With V trimmed by 0 bases and J by 6 bases, 6 bases remained unmatched. CDR3 length equals 16 residues. CDR3 sequence: CASSQDSSGTSNEQFF. The CDR3, as DNA: TGTGCCAGCAGCCAAGATTCTAGCGGGACTTCCAATGAGCAGTTCTTC.

The CDR3 nucleotides read TGTGCCAGCAGCCCTGCAGGGGCCTATGGCTACACCTTC. Translated: CASSPAGAYGYTF. The rearrangement links TRBV27 to TRBJ1-2; D may be TRBD1 (6 bases). CDR3 length: 13 residues. Trimming stripped 6 bases from V and 4 bases from J, with 12 bases between. Germline V CDR1 and CDR2: MNHEY, SMNVEV (reference sequence).

The gene calls are TRBV5-4 and TRBJ1-1, with 9 bases identical to TRBD1. The CDR3 extends over 15 amino acids. The germline gives CDR1 SGHNT, CDR2 YYREEE (reference sequence). With V trimmed by 4 bases and J by 4 bases, 8 bases remained unmatched. The CDR3 spells CASSLQQGAGTEAFF. In nucleotides, the CDR3 is TGTGCCAGCAGCCTACAACAGGGGGCTGGCACTGAAGCTTTCTTT.

V is TRBV10-3 and J is TRBJ1-3; a weak D match, TRBD1 (6 bases). Deletions cut 6 bases from V and 5 bases from J, with 14 bases between. This CDR3 comprises 14 residues. Germline loops: CDR1 ENHRY, CDR2 SYGVKD. The CDR3 DNA reads as TGTGCCATCAGGCCAATCGGGACAAGAAACACCATATATTTT. Protein sequence: CAIRPIGTRNTIYF.

V and J are TRBV6-5 and TRBJ1-1; no definite D call. The CDR3 runs 16 residues. Germline V gene data show CDR1 as MNHEY and CDR2 as SVGAGI. The V gene lost 0 bases and the J gene lost 1 base, with 12 bases spanning the gap. The CDR3 nucleotides are TGTGCCAGCAGTTACTCGACGACGGGTAAGAACACTGAAGCTTTCTTT. Its translation: CASSYSTTGKNTEAFF.

This chain connects TRBV15 to TRBJ2-2; 7 nucleotides line up with TRBD2. CDR1 and CDR2 from the germline V gene are LNHNV and YYDKDF (reference sequence). The CDR3 covers 17 residues. J lost 4 bases, V lost 0 bases, and 8 bases had no gene match. CDR3: CATSRDSNGRPTGELFF. CDR3 DNA: TGTGCCACCAGCAGAGATTCGAACGGGAGGCCCACCGGGGAGCTGTTTTTT.

This clone has a single count. This chain connects TRBV19 to TRBJ1-5; tentatively, D is TRBD1 (5 bases). Deletions cut 6 bases from V and 4 bases from J, with 16 bases between. The CDR3 is 15 amino acids. Germline CDR1 and CDR2: LNHDA and SQIVND (reference sequence). CDR3 amino acids: CASRRRVTENQPQHF. CDR3 in DNA: TGTGCCAGTAGAAGGAGGGTGACAGAGAATCAGCCCCAGCATTTT.

The chain uses TRBV10-3 and TRBJ1-1, with TRBD1 identical over 10 bases. Germline-derived CDR1 and CDR2 are ENHRY and SYGVKD. With 6 bases clipped from V and 1 base from J, the junction kept 5 bases outside the gene matches. CDR3 size: 15 residues. This chain's CDR3 is CAISDRGRGNTEAFF. The DNA of the CDR3 is TGTGCCATCAGCGACAGGGGGCGAGGGAACACTGAAGCTTTCTTT.

This clone was recorded at least ten times. This chain connects TRBV28 to TRBJ2-2; maybe TRBD1 (6 bases). This CDR3 region has 14 residues. Germline loops: CDR1 MDHEN, CDR2 SYDVKM. Trimming took 6 bases from V and 3 from J, leaving 11 bases between them. Written as DNA, the CDR3 is TGTGCCAGCAGCCCCTGGACAGACACCGGGGAGCTGTTTTTT. Translated, it gives CASSPWTDTGELFF.

The chain uses TRBV11-2 and TRBJ2-7, with D uncertain. There are 16 residues in the CDR3. Germline V lookup: CDR1 SGHAT, CDR2 FQNNGV. V was clipped by 1 base and J by 4 bases, with 17 bases between them. The CDR3: CASSLGPVISLYEQYF. The CDR3 nucleotides are TGTGCCAGCAGCTTAGGGCCCGTAATATCCCTTTACGAGCAGTACTTC.

This chain uses TRBV19 with TRBJ2-1; 9 nucleotides agree with TRBD1. V lost 6 bases to trimming and J lost 6 bases; unmatched junction nucleotides: 3. This CDR3 comprises 13 residues. Germline loops: CDR1 LNHDA, CDR2 SQIVND (reference sequence). CDR3 sequence (DNA): TGTGCCAGTAGGGGGACAGGGCCCAATGAGCAGTTCTTC. Protein sequence: CASRGTGPNEQFF.